Following are 31 T cell receptor beta chains from one sample sequenced in a study of blood T cell repertoires in COVID-19. Here immunoSEQ multiplex PCR was the method, and the copy in TCRdb shows in-frame clones only, minus some. The sample has around 150,000 clones; around 81% are singletons. The source material was PBMCs or T cells enriched from blood (not recorded which). The receptors were gathered from a woman in her 40s who had recovered from COVID-19.

The chain uses TRBV18 and TRBJ1-5; D is unclear. Germline values: CDR1 KGHSH, CDR2 LQKENI. CDR3 length equals 14 residues. The V end was cut by 3 bases, the J end by 5 bases, with 11 bases between. CDR3 coding DNA: TGTGCCAGCTCACCGCGAGGTGATTATCAGCCCCAGCATTTT. Translating it yields CASSPRGDYQPQHF.

CDR3 residues: CASSLGTQRDTGELFF. CDR3 DNA sequence: TGTGCCAGCTCACTCGGGACACAACGGGACACCGGGGAGCTGTTTTTT. V usage is TRBV18 and J usage is TRBJ2-2, with D possibly matching TRBD1 (6 bases). Per the germline V gene, CDR1 is KGHSH and CDR2 is LQKENI. The CDR3 extends over 16 amino acids. Deletions cut 4 bases from V and 3 bases from J, with 15 bases between.

The chain carries TRBV3-1 (or the pseudogene TRBV3-2) and TRBJ2-1; 11 bases are a match to TRBD2. Looked up from germline, CDR1 is LGHDT and CDR2 is YNNKEL (reference sequence). Trimming removed 0 bases from V and 5 bases from J; junction bases left unmatched: 3. CDR3 length: 16 residues. The CDR3 nucleotides read TGTGCCAGCAGCCAAGAAAGACTAGCGGGAAACAATGAGCAGTTCTTC. This codes for CASSQERLAGNNEQFF.

This sequence joins TRBV5-4 and TRBJ2-5; weak D call: TRBD2 (6 bases). Trimming cost V 2 bases and J 3 bases, with 8 bases left between them. The germline V gene has CDR1 SGHNT and CDR2 YYREEE (reference sequence). CDR3 length equals 13 residues. The CDR3 DNA reads as TGTGCCAGCAGCTTATGGGGGGAAGAGACCCAGTACTTC. Protein sequence: CASSLWGEETQYF.

The chain couples TRBV27 to TRBJ1-6; TRBD1 aligns across 11 bases. Germline V gene data show CDR1 as MNHEY and CDR2 as SMNVEV (reference sequence). V shed 0 bases, J shed 8 bases, and the junction held 9 bases outside the gene matches. The CDR3 is 18 residues long. In nucleotides, the CDR3 is TGTGCCAGCAGTTTATCCATTTTCCCGGGACAGGGGGATTCACCCCTCCACTTT. Amino acids: CASSLSIFPGQGDSPLHF.

This chain links TRBV6-5 with TRBJ1-5; maybe TRBD1 (6 bases). CDR1 and CDR2 (germline): MNHEY, SVGAGI. V shed 4 bases and J shed 4 bases, with 8 bases lying between them. The CDR3 has 13 residues. The CDR3 bases are TGTGCCAGCAGTTGGACAGAAAATCAGCCCCAGCATTTT. Protein product: CASSWTENQPQHF.

The gene calls are TRBV29-1 and TRBJ1-1; unclear D gene. The CDR3 spans 13 residues. V lost 7 bases to trimming and J lost 0 bases, with 12 bases between them. Germline CDR1 is SQVTM and CDR2 is ANQGSEA. CDR3 coding DNA: TGCAGCGCCATACAACAAGTGAACACTGAAGCTTTCTTT. Its protein is CSAIQQVNTEAFF.

V and J are TRBV4-1 and TRBJ1-1; 11 bases are shared with TRBD1. The germline CDR1 and CDR2 sequences are MGHRA and YSYEKL. V gave up 3 bases and J gave up 4 bases; unmatched junction bases: 16. This CDR3 is built from 19 residues. CDR3 sequence: CASSQAFRRDRGAVTEAFF. In DNA, the CDR3 is TGCGCCAGCAGCCAGGCTTTCCGCCGGGACAGGGGGGCGGTCACTGAAGCTTTCTTT.

V and J are TRBV9 and TRBJ2-6, with 7 bases matching TRBD1. This CDR3 is built from 18 residues. Per germline, CDR1 SGDLS and CDR2 YYNGEE. V dropped 4 bases and J dropped 0; count of bases not matched to a gene: 10. CDR3 region: CASSSTGTAISGANVLTF. The CDR3 DNA sequence: TGTGCCAGCAGCAGCACCGGGACAGCGATCTCTGGGGCCAACGTCCTGACTTTC.

V gene TRBV2 combines with J gene TRBJ2-1; D is perhaps TRBD1 (5 bases). This CDR3 has 15 amino acids. V lost 3 bases to trimming and J lost 9 bases, with 18 bases between them. Germline CDR1 reads SNHLY; CDR2 reads FYNNEI. In DNA, the CDR3 is TGTGCCAGCAGTGAGGTCAGGGTGTCCATGGGTGAGCAGTTCTTC. This gives the protein CASSEVRVSMGEQFF.

The J gene is TRBJ1-1, the V gene TRBV2; D is possibly TRBD1 (5 bases). The CDR3 has 12 amino acids. Germline CDR1 SNHLY, CDR2 FYNNEI. Between the trimmed V and J ends, which lost 1 base and 11 bases, there was a span of 11 bases. This CDR3 is CASSEVGLGAFF. For the CDR3, the DNA is TGTGCCAGCAGTGAAGTGGGGCTGGGGGCTTTCTTT.

The chain joins TRBV2 to TRBJ1-2; 10 bases fit TRBD1. The CDR3 has 13 amino acids. The junction had 0 bases not matched to a gene; V was cut back by 8 bases and J by 0 bases. Germline V gene data show CDR1 as SNHLY and CDR2 as FYNNEI. The CDR3: CASGQGANYGYTF. The CDR3 region has the DNA TGTGCCAGCGGACAGGGGGCTAACTATGGCTACACCTTC.

This clone was observed at least ten times. The V and J genes are TRBV19 and TRBJ1-2, with D possibly TRBD1 on 5 matching bases. CDR3 length equals 13 residues. Trimming took off 7 bases at V and 4 bases at J, with 13 bases between the two ends. CDR1 is LNHDA, CDR2 SQIVND, per germline (reference sequence). The CDR3 here is CASTGDHFYGYTF. CDR3 nucleotide sequence: TGTGCCAGTACGGGGGATCATTTCTATGGCTACACCTTC.

The V call is TRBV3-1 (or the pseudogene TRBV3-2), the J call TRBJ2-2, with a possible D match to TRBD1 (5 bases). Germline-derived CDR1 and CDR2 are LGHDT and YNNKEL (reference sequence). The CDR3 runs 15 residues. V dropped 1 base and J dropped 3 bases, with 9 bases sitting between them. CDR3 DNA: TGTGCCAGCAGCCAAGGGACATCCCACACCGGGGAGCTGTTTTTT. Protein: CASSQGTSHTGELFF.

This clone was seen once. The chain is built from TRBV10-2 and TRBJ2-7; a weak D match, TRBD1 (5 bases). This CDR3 has 13 residues. V dropped 4 bases and J dropped 2 bases, with 9 bases sitting between them. CDR1 is WSHSY, CDR2 SAAADI, per germline. CDR3 loop: CASSADKTYEQYF. The DNA for the CDR3 is TGCGCCAGCAGTGCGGACAAGACCTACGAGCAGTACTTC.

This clone was found a few times. The rearrangement uses TRBV5-6 and TRBJ1-5, with 9 bases identical to TRBD1. Germline values: CDR1 SGHDT, CDR2 YYEEEE. Germline trimming cut 4 bases from V and 3 bases from J; bases unmatched to any gene: 5. The CDR3 runs 15 residues. In nucleotides, the CDR3 is TGTGCCAGCAGCAGGTGGGACAGGGACAATCAGCCCCAGCATTTT. It encodes CASSRWDRDNQPQHF. The variable domain in full, with the rest retrieved from reference TRBV5-6 and TRBJ1-5, is DAGVTQSPTHLIKTRGQQVTLRCSPKSGHDTVSWYQQALGQGPQFIFQYYEEEERQRGNFPDRFSGHQFPNYSSELNVNALLLGDSALYLCASSRWDRDNQPQHFGDGTRLSIL.

CDR3 in DNA: TGTGCCAGCAGTTTGAGTCGAGGTAGCGGGAGGGCCCCCACCACAGATACGCAGTATTTT. It codes for CASSLSRGSGRAPTTDTQYF. V gene TRBV28 combines with J gene TRBJ2-3, with 11 positions matching TRBD2. V lost 3 bases, J lost 2 bases, and 16 bases stayed unmatched. Germline CDR1 and CDR2: MDHEN and SYDVKM. This CDR3 is built from 20 residues.

The CDR3 spells CASAGLRDQPQHF. The CDR3 region has the DNA TGTGCCAGTGCAGGACTAAGGGATCAGCCCCAGCATTTT. The V and J genes are TRBV19 and TRBJ1-5; D remains ambiguous. CDR3 length: 13 amino acids. CDR1 is LNHDA and CDR2 is SQIVND in the germline V gene (reference sequence). V lost 8 bases, J lost 5 bases, and 13 bases lay in between.

This clone was seen a handful of times. The chain uses TRBV5-1 and TRBJ1-2; tentative D call: TRBD1 (5 bases). The CDR3 has 15 amino acids. Trimming took off 4 bases at V and 4 bases at J, with 17 bases between the two ends. The germline V gene encodes CDR1 SGHRS and CDR2 YFSETQ. The CDR3 nucleotides are TGCGCCAGCAGCCCGGGGGTAGGGTCAAGCTATGGCTACACCTTC. Protein product: CASSPGVGSSYGYTF.

The CDR3 protein is CATLETPGQSYTF. In nucleotides, the CDR3 is TGTGCCACTTTAGAGACTCCGGGACAGAGCTACACCTTC. The chain joins TRBV19 to TRBJ1-2, with 7 positions matching TRBD1. Germline loops: CDR1 LNHDA, CDR2 SQIVND (reference sequence). The trim removed 10 bases at V and 9 bases at J, leaving 14 bases unmatched. The CDR3 contains 13 residues.

DNA for the CDR3: TGTGCCAGCACCGACCGGTGGGGGCGAGGAACTGAAGCTTTCTTT. Amino acids: CASTDRWGRGTEAFF. The rearrangement joins TRBV27 to TRBJ1-1; D is possibly TRBD1 (6 bases). The CDR3 loop spans 15 amino acids. Per germline, CDR1 MNHEY and CDR2 SMNVEV (reference sequence). Deletions cut 7 bases from V and 5 bases from J, with 20 bases between.

The rearrangement uses TRBV6-5 and TRBJ2-7; TRBD2 matches at 10 bases. The CDR3 extends over 14 amino acids. Germline CDR1 and CDR2: MNHEY and SVGAGI. After removal of 5 bases from V and 2 bases from J, the junction contained 3 bases not matched to a gene. This CDR3 reads CASSLAGDAYEQYF. The CDR3 DNA follows: TGTGCCAGCAGTCTAGCGGGGGACGCCTACGAGCAGTACTTC.

The chain recombines TRBV7-9 with TRBJ1-1; D is undetermined. V lost 1 base and J 6 bases, leaving 12 bases between the germline ends. Germline CDR1 reads SEHNR; CDR2 reads FQNEAQ (reference sequence). The CDR3 has 14 residues. CDR3 nucleotides: TGTGCCAGCAGCTTAGGCTCCGGGAGACCTGAAGCTTTCTTT. Its protein is CASSLGSGRPEAFF. The entire variable domain, with the rest obtained from reference TRBV7-9 and TRBJ1-1, is as follows: DTGVSQNPRHKITKRGQNVTFRCDPISEHNRLYWYRQTLGQGPEFLTYFQNEAQLEKSRLLSDRFSAERPKGSFSTLEIQRTEQGDSAMYLCASSLGSGRPEAFFGQGTRLTVV.

The genes are TRBV18 and TRBJ1-6; the D is unclear. The CDR3 is made up of 14 amino acids. The germline CDR1 and CDR2 sequences are KGHSH and LQKENI. V lost 6 bases to trimming and J lost 9 bases, with 15 bases between them. The CDR3 here is CASSPGGEFSPLHF. CDR3 nucleotides: TGTGCCAGCTCCCCCGGCGGGGAGTTTTCACCCCTCCACTTT.

This clone has just one count. The V and J genes are TRBV27 and TRBJ2-1; D gene uncertain. Trimming left V 2 bases short and J 7 bases short, with 12 bases between. The CDR3 is 14 amino acids. The germline V gene encodes CDR1 MNHEY and CDR2 SMNVEV (reference sequence). CDR3 DNA: TGTGCCAGCAGTTTAATAGGATACGGGAATGAGCAGTTCTTC. This codes for CASSLIGYGNEQFF.

V and J are TRBV29-1 and TRBJ2-1; 8 bases align to TRBD2. Per germline, CDR1 SQVTM and CDR2 ANQGSEA. The J segment lost 0 bases and the V segment lost 6 bases, leaving 13 bases of the junction unmatched. The CDR3 is 17 amino acids. In DNA form, the CDR3 reads TGCAGCGTATTGAACCCTACCGGGACTAGCTCCTACAATGAGCAGTTCTTC. This codes for CSVLNPTGTSSYNEQFF.

This chain links TRBV18 with TRBJ2-2; D uncertain. The V and J ends lost 3 bases and 3 bases respectively, with 14 bases between them. The CDR3 runs to 16 residues. Germline CDR1 and CDR2: KGHSH and LQKENI. This CDR3 is CASSPLSSMDTGELFF. Here the CDR3 DNA reads TGTGCCAGCTCACCTCTGTCGAGTATGGACACCGGGGAGCTGTTTTTT.

This chain connects TRBV7-8 to TRBJ1-2; D uncertain. The CDR3 runs 13 residues. V was pared by 5 bases and J by 6 bases, with 13 bases between. Germline V CDR1 and CDR2: SGHVS, FQNEAQ. This CDR3 is CASSTSFRDGYTF. CDR3 DNA sequence: TGTGCCAGCAGCACGAGTTTTAGAGATGGCTACACCTTC.

To note about this clone: A junction end diverges from the germline sequence, so it may reflect a read error. The chain links TRBV5-1 to TRBJ2-5; weak D call: TRBD2 (6 bases). In germline, CDR1 is SGHRS, CDR2 YFSETQ. The CDR3 spans 15 residues. Here the CDR3 DNA reads TGTGCCAGCAGCTCTGGGCGGGGAGGAGGGGAGACCCAGTACTTC. Protein product: CASSSGRGGGETQYF.

In its sample, this clone was seen once. This chain joins TRBV5-4 and TRBJ2-2, with 8 nucleotides matching TRBD2. Germline V CDR1 and CDR2: SGHNT, YYREEE (reference sequence). The CDR3 extends over 16 amino acids. Losses at the gene ends were 1 base for V and 0 bases for J; bases not matched to a gene: 2. The CDR3 region is CASSLRREANTGELFF. CDR3 DNA sequence: TGTGCCAGCAGCTTGAGGCGGGAGGCGAACACCGGGGAGCTGTTTTTT.

CDR3: CASSKDKGTVAVEQYF. The CDR3 DNA follows: TGTGCCAGCAGCAAAGACAAGGGGACTGTAGCTGTCGAGCAGTACTTC. The V gene is TRBV21-1, the J gene TRBJ2-7; TRBD2 is the table's D call and was not checked against the DNA. TRBV21-1 is assigned pseudogene status. The length of the CDR3 is 16 residues.